A few counts support the clone carrying this TCR beta chain. The CDR3 sequence is 14 residues long. J was trimmed by 5 bases and V by 8 bases; bases with no gene match: 7. Germline lookup yields CDR1 MNHNY and CDR2 SVGAGI (reference sequence). TCRdb re-derived calls from the RT-PCR reads in MiXCR, one entry per CDR3 protein. The data contain about 680,000 distinct CDR3 sequences, 13% to 15% of them singletons. Sequencing used memory CD4+ T cells from blood. The TCR sequence derives from a female donor in good health, serving as a healthy control. The rearrangement uses TRBV6-6 and TRBJ2-5, with TRBD2 matching 11 bases. Written as DNA, the CDR3 is TGTGCCAGCCGTGGGGTAGCGGGAGGGGAGACCCAGTACTTC. This sequence encodes CASRGVAGGETQYF.